Listed below are T cell receptor beta chains from one sample, sequenced in a study of identical twins. Via MiXCR, TCRdb re-called the 5' RACE reads, giving one row per CDR3 protein. This table has hundreds of thousands of distinct CDR3 sequences, around an eighth appearing once. The same data also went into a second study, on yellow fever vaccine responses in identical twins.

Sequencing was done on a sample of CD8+ T cells sorted from blood. The receptor source for this set is a young woman in good health. CDR3s include the opening cysteine and the closing phenylalanine or tryptophan. Fields, in order: CDR3 protein, J gene, V gene.

CSVDFSEKETQYF	TRBJ2-5	TRBV29-1
CAIGARASAQETQYF	TRBJ2-5	TRBV7-9
CASSLVGDSSSYEQYF	TRBJ2-7	TRBV5-1
CASSNAGSSTEAFF	TRBJ1-1	TRBV28
CASSFRTGLAYEQYF	TRBJ2-7	TRBV28
CASSQGSTDNQPQHF	TRBJ1-5	TRBV4-1
CASSLEPVNLYPFF	TRBJ1-1	TRBV28
CASSFIALSSYNEQFF	TRBJ2-1	TRBV27
CASSFSHRGKNTEAFF	TRBJ1-1	TRBV12-3/TRBV12-4
CASSPGLAGGGFKNIQYF	TRBJ2-4	TRBV12-3/TRBV12-4
CASSLTGPEGQFF	TRBJ2-1	TRBV7-9
CASTTGPGDTEAFF	TRBJ1-1	TRBV12-3/TRBV12-4
CASSFAGAGGNEQFF	TRBJ2-1	TRBV6-2/TRBV6-3
CASSPGQGDQPQHF	TRBJ1-5	TRBV3-1
CVVWLEHNEQFF	TRBJ2-1	TRBV5-8
CASSYAGGTDGYTF	TRBJ1-2	TRBV7-9